A single sample is the source of the 24 T cell receptor beta chains below, sequenced in a study of regulatory T cells in long-lasting Graves disease (dated by TCRdb to about 2021). In the paper's terms, the time point label means: newly diagnosed GD, antithyroid drugs for less than 3 months. For both TCR sequencing and RNA sequencing, RNA was extracted from PBMCs using TRIzol. Library generation was performed with multiplex PCR. Sequencing used an Illumina HiSeq 4000. CDR3 regions were amplified by Arm-PCR with iRepertoire HTBI primers to construct TCR beta libraries. TCRdb handled the public reads itself, with Q25 trimming in fastp and clone calling in MiXCR, and kept productive beta chains. Every CDR3 protein is listed once, alongside the most common genes and DNA of its rows. This sample is represented by about 530,000 distinct CDR3 sequences; about 15% of them were singletons. Jointly, the top ten make up roughly 25% of the sample.

This same sample was also taken into another study, of T cells in Graves' hyperthyroidism and ophthalmopathy.

The material sequenced was peripheral blood mononuclear cells (PBMCs), taken at new diagnosis, from a patient treated with antithyroid drugs. The receptors originated from a woman aged 40-65 years with Graves disease. Donor details come from another sample of the same person, matched by shared clones.

The chain is built from TRBV18 and TRBJ1-1, with TRBD1 as a possible D gene (5 bases). This CDR3 spans 16 amino acids. Trimming removed 2 bases at V and 0 bases at J, with 13 bases between. CDR1 and CDR2 (germline): KGHSH, LQKENI. CDR3 in amino acids: CASSPRQGLMNTEAFF. In DNA, the CDR3 is TGTGCCAGCTCACCAAGGCAGGGCCTCATGAACACTGAAGCTTTCTTT.

This clonotype occurred many times. The gene calls are TRBV11-3 and TRBJ2-7, with 7 positions matching TRBD1. The junction had 5 bases not matched to a gene; V was cut back by 4 bases and J by 5 bases. The CDR3 sequence is 13 residues long. The germline gives CDR1 SGHNT, CDR2 YENEEA. This chain's CDR3 is CASSSSDRDEQYF. The DNA of the CDR3 is TGTGCCAGCAGCTCCTCCGACAGGGACGAGCAGTACTTC. The whole variable domain, filled in from reference TRBV11-3 and TRBJ2-7, reads EAGVVQSPRYKIIEKKQPVAFWCNPISGHNTLYWYLQNLGQGPELLIRYENEEAVDDSQLPKDRFSAERLKGVDSTLKIQPAELGDSAVYLCASSSSDRDEQYFGPGTRLTVT.

At least ten counts were recorded for this clonotype. The rearrangement links TRBV12-3 or TRBV12-4 to TRBJ1-3, with D unresolved. This CDR3 contains 17 residues. Trimming stripped 3 bases from V and 0 bases from J, with 15 bases between. The CDR3 spells CASSFYPNRDSGNTIYF. The CDR3 DNA reads TGTGCCAGCAGTTTCTACCCTAACCGGGACTCTGGAAACACCATATATTTT.

V usage is TRBV11-2 and J usage is TRBJ1-1; unclear D gene. The CDR3 is 13 residues long. Trimming stripped 2 bases from V and 10 bases from J, with 14 bases between. Per germline, CDR1 SGHAT and CDR2 FQNNGV. The CDR3 DNA follows: TGTGCCAGCAGCTTACGACACCCGGACGCAGCTTTCTTT. It yields the protein CASSLRHPDAAFF.

This chain joins TRBV20-1 and TRBJ2-2; perhaps D is TRBD1 or TRBD2 (7 bases each). Germline V gene lookup returns CDR1 DFQATT and CDR2 SNEGSKA (reference sequence). This CDR3 is 14 amino acids long. V gave up 0 bases and J gave up 7 bases, with 12 bases separating them. The CDR3 nucleotides are TGCAGTGCTAGAGACAGGGGGGGAATCGGGGAGCTGTTTTTT. Protein sequence: CSARDRGGIGELFF.

The chain joins TRBV30 to TRBJ1-2; 8 bases agree with TRBD1. CDR1 is GTSNPN and CDR2 is SVGIG in the germline V gene (reference sequence). The V and J ends lost 3 bases and 3 bases, in that order; junction bases with no gene match: 6. The CDR3 loop spans 14 amino acids. The CDR3, as DNA: TGTGCCTGGAGCGACCAGGGGGCCTACTATGGCTACACCTTC. Amino acid sequence: CAWSDQGAYYGYTF.

This clonotype was counted a few times. The V gene is TRBV28, the J gene TRBJ1-5, with D unclear. The germline V gene has CDR1 MDHEN and CDR2 SYDVKM. Trimming took 5 bases from V and 5 from J, leaving 25 bases between them. CDR3 length: 18 amino acids. The CDR3 spells CASSPQPRTGSSHQPQHF. CDR3 bases: TGTGCCAGCAGTCCCCAGCCTCGGACGGGGAGCTCCCATCAGCCCCAGCATTTT. Together with reference TRBV28 and TRBJ1-5, the CDR3 gives the full variable domain: DVKVTQSSRYLVKRTGEKVFLECVQDMDHENMFWYRQDPGLGLRLIYFSYDVKMKEKGDIPEGYSVSREKKERFSLILESASTNQTSMYLCASSPQPRTGSSHQPQHFGDGTRLSIL.

At least ten counts were recorded for this clonotype. The chain has TRBV19 and TRBJ2-3; the D gene is possibly TRBD2 (5 bases). Between the trimmed V and J ends, which lost 3 bases and 2 bases, there was a span of 18 bases. Germline V gene lookup returns CDR1 LNHDA and CDR2 SQIVND (reference sequence). The CDR3 length is 17 residues. The CDR3 sequence is CASSIGVTGSPTDTQYF. Written as DNA, the CDR3 is TGTGCCAGTAGTATTGGGGTTACGGGGTCTCCCACAGATACGCAGTATTTT. Complete variable domain (other parts from reference TRBV19 and TRBJ2-3): DGGITQSPKYLFRKEGQNVTLSCEQNLNHDAMYWYRQDPGQGLRLIYYSQIVNDFQKGDIAEGYSVSREKKESFPLTVTSAQKNPTAFYLCASSIGVTGSPTDTQYFGPGTRLTVL.

This rearrangement joins TRBV15 to TRBJ1-2, with D possibly TRBD1 on 6 matching bases. In germline, CDR1 is LNHNV, CDR2 YYDKDF (reference sequence). CDR3 length: 13 residues. Between the trimmed V and J ends, which lost 5 bases and 6 bases, there was a span of 13 bases. The CDR3 spells CATSGYRADGYTF. CDR3 nucleotide sequence: TGTGCCACCAGCGGCTACAGGGCTGATGGCTACACCTTC.

The V gene is TRBV27, the J gene TRBJ2-1, with 11 bases aligning to TRBD1. The length of the CDR3 is 16 residues. Looked up from germline, CDR1 is MNHEY and CDR2 is SMNVEV (reference sequence). The junction had 4 bases not matched to a gene; V was cut back by 0 bases and J by 6 bases. The CDR3, as DNA: TGTGCCAGCAGTTTATCGAGGGACAGGGGGGGCAATGAGCAGTTCTTC. It yields the protein CASSLSRDRGGNEQFF.

This clonotype was observed a few times. The V call is TRBV19, the J call TRBJ2-7, with D possibly matching TRBD1 (7 bases). Trimming stripped 6 bases from V and 0 bases from J, with 15 bases between. The CDR3 is made up of 15 amino acids. Per the germline V gene, CDR1 is LNHDA and CDR2 is SQIVND (reference sequence). DNA of the CDR3: TGTGCCAGTAGCACAGGGGACTGGGGCTCCTACGAGCAGTACTTC. It specifies CASSTGDWGSYEQYF.

This clonotype was detected ten times or more. The rearrangement uses TRBV7-8 and TRBJ1-1; D gene unclear. V shed 1 base and J shed 1 base, with 7 bases lying between them. The CDR3 is made up of 14 amino acids. Germline loops: CDR1 SGHVS, CDR2 FQNEAQ. CDR3 amino acids: CASSLVAWNTEAFF. The DNA of the CDR3 is TGTGCCAGCAGCTTAGTCGCCTGGAACACTGAAGCTTTCTTT.

This clonotype has ten or more counts. This chain joins TRBV12-3 or TRBV12-4 and TRBJ1-2; 10 nucleotides line up with TRBD1. This CDR3 region has 15 residues. The V and J ends lost 6 bases and 2 bases, in that order; junction bases with no gene match: 6. The CDR3 DNA reads TGTGCCAGCAGGACGGGACAGGGGAGAAACTATGGCTACACCTTC. As protein: CASRTGQGRNYGYTF.

On this clonotype itself: It may be a read error: a sequence one base away is much more abundant. This rearrangement joins TRBV5-8 to TRBJ2-7; maybe TRBD2 (6 bases). Per germline, CDR1 SGHTS and CDR2 YDEGEE. Trimming removed 3 bases from V and 0 bases from J, with 7 bases in between. The CDR3 length is 13 residues. The CDR3 DNA reads as TGTGCCAGCAGCTGGGGGGACTCCTACGAGCAGTACTTC. It translates to CASSWGDSYEQYF.

This clonotype has ten or more counts. The chain has TRBV12-3 or TRBV12-4 and TRBJ1-4, with TRBD1 as a possible D gene (5 bases). The CDR3 has 14 amino acids. Deletions cut 5 bases from V and 5 bases from J, with 12 bases between. The CDR3 spells CASSLRQRNEKLFF. Here the CDR3 DNA reads TGTGCCAGCAGTCTCCGACAGCGAAATGAAAAACTGTTTTTT.

This clonotype was recorded many times. The rearrangement joins TRBV5-1 to TRBJ2-2; D uncertain. The V gene's germline CDR1 is SGHRS and CDR2 YFSETQ. Trimming took off 1 base at V and 3 bases at J, with 13 bases between the two ends. The CDR3 consists of 16 residues. This CDR3 reads CASSLSGFVDTGELFF. The CDR3 nucleotides read TGCGCCAGCAGCTTGAGTGGGTTTGTGGACACCGGGGAGCTGTTTTTT.

This clonotype appeared a few times. V is TRBV28 and J is TRBJ1-2; D might be TRBD1 (5 bases). Trimming pared 6 bases from V and 5 bases from J, leaving 7 bases between. The germline gives CDR1 MDHEN, CDR2 SYDVKM. There are 11 residues in the CDR3. As DNA, the CDR3 is TGTGCCAGCAGGCGGGGGTATGGCTACACCTTC. It translates to CASRRGYGYTF.

This clonotype was counted between two and nine times. This rearrangement joins TRBV12-3 or TRBV12-4 to TRBJ2-1; 9 bases are a match to TRBD2. The CDR3 is made up of 15 amino acids. The J segment lost 7 bases and the V segment lost 1 base, leaving 5 bases of the junction unmatched. The CDR3 sequence: CASSLVAGGTNEQFF. DNA of the CDR3: TGTGCCAGCAGTTTAGTGGCGGGGGGGACGAATGAGCAGTTCTTC.

This chain connects TRBV19 to TRBJ2-7; D is perhaps TRBD1 (5 bases). Germline lookup yields CDR1 LNHDA and CDR2 SQIVND (reference sequence). Deletions cut 4 bases from V and 2 bases from J, with 12 bases between. This CDR3 region has 14 residues. The CDR3 loop reads CASSTQTDTYEQYF. DNA of the CDR3: TGTGCCAGTAGTACTCAGACAGACACCTACGAGCAGTACTTC.

This clonotype was counted only a few times. The V call is TRBV10-3, the J call TRBJ2-1, with D possibly TRBD2 on 5 matching bases. Trimming stripped 6 bases from V and 5 bases from J, with 14 bases between. Germline V gene sequence: CDR1 ENHRY, CDR2 SYGVKD. This CDR3 has 14 residues. Here the CDR3 reads CAIRDSGWNNEQFF. For the CDR3, the DNA is TGTGCCATCAGGGACTCCGGGTGGAACAATGAGCAGTTCTTC.

This clonotype has at least ten counts. This chain joins TRBV18 and TRBJ1-3, with D possibly matching TRBD1 (5 bases). Trimming removed 0 bases at V and 0 bases at J, with 6 bases between. The CDR3 covers 15 residues. CDR1 is KGHSH and CDR2 is LQKENI in the germline V gene. CDR3 bases: TGTGCCAGCTCACCACCGACAGCCTCTGGAAACACCATATATTTT. This encodes CASSPPTASGNTIYF. Together with reference TRBV18 and TRBJ1-3, the CDR3 gives the full variable domain: NAGVMQNPRHLVRRRGQEARLRCSPMKGHSHVYWYRQLPEEGLKFMVYLQKENIIDESGMPKERFSAEFPKEGPSILRIQQVVRGDSAAYFCASSPPTASGNTIYFGEGSWLTVV.

The chain employs TRBV6-9 and TRBJ2-7; 9 bases map to TRBD2. This CDR3 contains 16 residues. The V segment lost 3 bases and the J segment 4 bases; nucleotides outside the gene matches: 10. Germline V gene data show CDR1 as MNHGY and CDR2 as SVAAGI. CDR3 protein: CASSYGGGLAGYEQYF. CDR3 DNA sequence: TGTGCCAGCAGTTACGGGGGGGGACTAGCAGGGTACGAGCAGTACTTC.

As regards this clonotype: At one of its ends the junction is not consistent with the germline gene, which may arise from a read error. This chain links TRBV3-1 with TRBJ2-3, with 10 bases matching TRBD2. There are 15 residues in the CDR3. Germline V gene sequence: CDR1 LGHDT, CDR2 YNNKEL (reference sequence). The CDR3 is CASSPAGGPADTRYF. The CDR3 coding sequence is TGTGCCAGCAGCCCAGCGGGGGGGCCCGCAGATACGCGGTATTTT.

This clonotype was picked up many times. J is TRBJ2-3 and V is TRBV7-9; D perhaps matches TRBD2 (6 bases). The CDR3 is made up of 14 amino acids. V was shortened by 3 bases and J by 6 bases, with 13 bases between the two germline ends. Germline-derived CDR1 and CDR2 are SEHNR and FQNEAQ (reference sequence). This chain's CDR3 is CASSFGTSGDTQYF. The CDR3 DNA is TGTGCCAGCAGCTTCGGGACTTCGGGGGATACGCAGTATTTT.